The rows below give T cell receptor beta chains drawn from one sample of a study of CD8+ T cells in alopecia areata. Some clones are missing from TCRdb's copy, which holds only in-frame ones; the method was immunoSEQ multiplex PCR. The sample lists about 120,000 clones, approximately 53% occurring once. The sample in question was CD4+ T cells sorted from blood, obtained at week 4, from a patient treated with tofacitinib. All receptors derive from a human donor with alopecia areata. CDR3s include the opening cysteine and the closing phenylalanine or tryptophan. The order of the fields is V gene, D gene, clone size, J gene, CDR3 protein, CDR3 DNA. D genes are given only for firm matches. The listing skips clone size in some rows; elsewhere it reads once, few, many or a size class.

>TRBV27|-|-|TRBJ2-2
CASSLAVNTGELFF
TGTGCCAGCAGTTTAGCGGTAAACACCGGGGAGCTGTTTTTT
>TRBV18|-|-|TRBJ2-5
CASSRNQGDQETQYF
TGTGCCAGCTCACGCAACCAGGGAGATCAAGAGACCCAGTACTTC
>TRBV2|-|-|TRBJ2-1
CASSDFRGPEQFF
TGTGCCAGCAGTGACTTCAGGGGCCCTGAGCAGTTCTTC
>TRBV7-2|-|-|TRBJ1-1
CASSLTFSLGTEAFF
TGTGCCAGCAGCTTAACGTTCTCTTTGGGCACTGAAGCTTTCTTT
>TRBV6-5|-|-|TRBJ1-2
CASSPGGDYGYTF
TGTGCCAGCAGCCCCGGGGGGGACTATGGCTACACCTTC
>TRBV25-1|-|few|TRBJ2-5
CASSEGALETQYF
TGTGCCAGCAGTGAAGGTGCCCTGGAGACCCAGTACTTC
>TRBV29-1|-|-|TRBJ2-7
CSVGDPAYEQYF
TGCAGCGTTGGGGATCCTGCGTACGAGCAGTACTTC
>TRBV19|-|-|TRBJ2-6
CASSTSGANVLTF
TGTGCCAGTAGCACTAGTGGGGCCAACGTCCTGACTTTC
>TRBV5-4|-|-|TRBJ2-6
CASSLGGGSGANVLTF
TGTGCCAGCAGCTTGGGTGGGGGCTCTGGGGCCAACGTCCTGACTTTC
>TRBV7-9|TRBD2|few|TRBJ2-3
CASSSLRRLAGTSTDTQYF
TGTGCCAGCAGCTCCCTCCGGCGACTAGCGGGGACGAGCACAGATACGCAGTATTTT
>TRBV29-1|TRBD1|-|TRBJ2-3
CSVAWTGGGVGTQYF
TGCAGCGTTGCCTGGACAGGGGGAGGTGTAGGGACGCAGTATTTT
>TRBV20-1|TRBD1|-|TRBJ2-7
CSARAWDRVYF
TGCAGTGCTAGAGCCTGGGACAGGGTTTACTTC
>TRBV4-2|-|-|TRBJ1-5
CASSQEHRPSSPQHF
TGTGCCAGCAGCCAAGAGCACAGGCCTAGCTCTCCCCAGCATTTT
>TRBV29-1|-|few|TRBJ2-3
CSDAGTGGTDTQYF
TGCAGCGACGCCGGGACGGGGGGCACAGATACGCAGTATTTT
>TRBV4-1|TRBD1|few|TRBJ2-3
CASSLTGTATDTQYF
TGCGCCAGCAGCCTGACCGGGACAGCCACAGATACGCAGTATTTT
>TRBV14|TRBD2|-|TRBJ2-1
CASSQASGHNEQFF
TGTGCCAGCAGCCAGGCTAGCGGGCACAATGAGCAGTTCTTC
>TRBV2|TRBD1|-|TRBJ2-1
CATRTGELNEQFF
TGTGCCACCAGGACAGGGGAGTTGAATGAGCAGTTCTTC
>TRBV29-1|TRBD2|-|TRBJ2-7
CSVGLAAYEQYF
TGCAGCGTGGGACTAGCGGCCTACGAGCAGTACTTC
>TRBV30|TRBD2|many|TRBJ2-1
CASAAGGFLNEQFF
TGTGCCTCGGCAGCGGGAGGGTTCCTTAATGAGCAGTTCTTC
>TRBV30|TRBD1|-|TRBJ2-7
CAWAGTGFYEQYF
TGTGCCTGGGCCGGGACAGGCTTCTACGAGCAGTACTTC
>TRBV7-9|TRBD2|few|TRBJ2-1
CASSSRLADEQFF
TGTGCCAGCAGCTCGCGACTAGCCGATGAGCAGTTCTTC
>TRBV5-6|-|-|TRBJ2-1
CASSLMNPWNEQFF
TGTGCCAGCAGCTTGATGAATCCTTGGAATGAGCAGTTCTTC
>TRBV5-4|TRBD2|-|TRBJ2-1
CASSLAGLRGGEQFF
TGTGCCAGCAGCTTGGCTGGCTTACGGGGGGGTGAGCAGTTCTTC
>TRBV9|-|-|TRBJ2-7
CASSVGGAGSAYEQYF
TGTGCCAGCAGCGTAGGTGGGGCAGGGTCAGCCTACGAGCAGTACTTC
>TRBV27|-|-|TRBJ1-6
CASSSRIESPLHF
TGTGCCAGCAGTTCTCGAATCGAATCACCCCTCCACTTT
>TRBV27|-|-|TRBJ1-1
CASTLGAGAVTEAFF
TGTGCCAGCACCTTGGGGGCAGGGGCGGTCACTGAAGCTTTCTTT
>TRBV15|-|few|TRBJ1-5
CATSRRPAGSNQPQHF
TGTGCCACCAGCAGACGCCCCGCGGGTAGCAATCAGCCCCAGCATTTT
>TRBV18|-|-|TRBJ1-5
CASSPPGGHSNQPQHF
TGTGCCAGCTCACCACCGGGGGGGCATAGCAATCAGCCCCAGCATTTT
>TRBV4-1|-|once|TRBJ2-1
CASSQDSAATYNEQFF
TGCGCCAGCAGCCAAGATTCAGCGGCTACCTACAATGAGCAGTTCTTC
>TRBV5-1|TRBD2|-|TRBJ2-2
CASSLVSGSPGELFF
TGCGCCAGCAGCTTGGTTAGCGGGAGTCCCGGGGAGCTGTTTTTT
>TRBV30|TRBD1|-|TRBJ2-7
CAWSQPGTGAVYEQYF
TGTGCCTGGAGCCAACCCGGGACAGGGGCGGTCTACGAGCAGTACTTC
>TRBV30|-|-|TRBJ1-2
CAGGFGAVTNYGYTF
TGTGCCGGGGGATTTGGGGCCGTAACTAACTATGGCTACACCTTC
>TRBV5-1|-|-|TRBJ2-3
CASSSRVEGAADTQYF
TGCGCCAGCAGCTCACGCGTGGAGGGGGCGGCAGATACGCAGTATTTT
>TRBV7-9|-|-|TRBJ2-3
CASSLTGADTQYF
TGTGCCAGCAGCTTAACAGGCGCAGATACGCAGTATTTT
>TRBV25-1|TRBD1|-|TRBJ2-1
CASSPGQGNDEQFF
TGTGCCAGCTCACCGGGACAGGGAAACGATGAGCAGTTCTTC
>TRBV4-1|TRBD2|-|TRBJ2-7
CASSPSVRLAGFGEQYF
TGCGCCAGCAGCCCGAGCGTGAGACTAGCGGGATTCGGCGAGCAGTACTTC
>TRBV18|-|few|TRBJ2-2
CASSPLKEGELFF
TGTGCCAGCTCACCATTGAAGGAAGGGGAGCTGTTTTTT
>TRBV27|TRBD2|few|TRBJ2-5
CASSSGGRGQETQYF
TGTGCCAGCAGTTCGGGAGGAAGGGGCCAAGAGACCCAGTACTTC
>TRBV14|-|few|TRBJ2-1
CASSQGRGLYNEQFF
TGTGCCAGCAGCCAAGGTAGAGGGCTTTACAATGAGCAGTTCTTC
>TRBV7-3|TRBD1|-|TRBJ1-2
CASSPQGTGPYGYTF
TGTGCCAGCAGCCCGCAGGGGACAGGCCCTTATGGCTACACCTTC
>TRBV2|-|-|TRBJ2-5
CASNLQGFGETQYF
TGTGCCAGCAACCTACAGGGCTTCGGAGAGACCCAGTACTTC
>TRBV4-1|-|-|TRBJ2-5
CASSPSHEETQYF
TGCGCCAGCAGCCCATCTCACGAAGAGACCCAGTACTTC
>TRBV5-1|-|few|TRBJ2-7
CASSLGAASYEQYF
TGTGCCAGCAGCCTTGGGGCGGCCTCCTACGAGCAGTACTTC
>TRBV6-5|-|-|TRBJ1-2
CASSLSGVGAGYTF
TGTGCCAGCAGTTTGTCCGGGGTTGGAGCGGGCTACACCTTC
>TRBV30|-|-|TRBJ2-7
CAWSRGNSYEQYF
TGTGCCTGGAGTCGGGGGAATTCCTACGAGCAGTACTTC
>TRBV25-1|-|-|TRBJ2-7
CASSGLAMGTKQYF
TGTGCCAGCAGTGGCCTGGCGATGGGTACGAAGCAGTACTTC
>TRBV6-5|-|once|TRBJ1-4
CASSLLRASNEKLFF
TGTGCCAGCAGTCTCCTCAGGGCCAGTAATGAAAAACTGTTTTTT
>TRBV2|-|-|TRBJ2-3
CASSEQTDTQYF
TGTGCCAGCAGTGAACAGACAGATACGCAGTATTTT
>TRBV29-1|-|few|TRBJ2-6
CSVERPNSGANVLTF
TGCAGCGTTGAAAGACCCAACTCTGGGGCCAACGTCCTGACTTTC
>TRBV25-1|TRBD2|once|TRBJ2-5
CASSRLAGAETQYF
TGTGCCAGCAGCAGGCTAGCGGGGGCAGAGACCCAGTACTTC